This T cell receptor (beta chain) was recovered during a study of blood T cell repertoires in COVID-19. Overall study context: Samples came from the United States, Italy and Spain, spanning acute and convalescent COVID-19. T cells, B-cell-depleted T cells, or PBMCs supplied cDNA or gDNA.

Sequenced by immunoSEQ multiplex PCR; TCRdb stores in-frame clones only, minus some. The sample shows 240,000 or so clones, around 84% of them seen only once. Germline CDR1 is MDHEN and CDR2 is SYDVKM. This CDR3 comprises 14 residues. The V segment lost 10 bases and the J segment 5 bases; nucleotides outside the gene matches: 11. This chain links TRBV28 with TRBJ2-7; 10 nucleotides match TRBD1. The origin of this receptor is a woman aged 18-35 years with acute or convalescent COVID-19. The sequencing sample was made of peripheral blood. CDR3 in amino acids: CAIHPRDRGHEQYF. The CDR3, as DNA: TGTGCCATACATCCCCGGGACAGGGGTCACGAGCAGTACTTC.